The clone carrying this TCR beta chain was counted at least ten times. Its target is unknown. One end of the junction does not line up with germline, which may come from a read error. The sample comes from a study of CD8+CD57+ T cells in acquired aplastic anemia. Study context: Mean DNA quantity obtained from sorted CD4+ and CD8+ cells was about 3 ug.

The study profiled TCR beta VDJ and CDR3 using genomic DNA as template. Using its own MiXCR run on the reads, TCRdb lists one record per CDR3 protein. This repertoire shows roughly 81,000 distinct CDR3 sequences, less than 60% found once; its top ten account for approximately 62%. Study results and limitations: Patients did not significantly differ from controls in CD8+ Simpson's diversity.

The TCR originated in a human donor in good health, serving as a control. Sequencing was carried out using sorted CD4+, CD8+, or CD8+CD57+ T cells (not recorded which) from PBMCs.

The CDR3 is CASSRSSNYSYTF. Here the CDR3 DNA reads TGCGCCAGCAGCCGGAGCTCTAACTATAGCTACACCTTC. This chain uses TRBV5-1 with TRBJ1-2, with D unresolved. Germline lookup yields CDR1 SGHRS and CDR2 YFSETQ. The CDR3 spans 13 residues.